This TCR beta chain originates from a study of human T cells and chemical hapten exposure. Time point here: pre-sensitization, week 0. Treatment given: therapeutic diphenylcyclopropenone sensitization with weekly scalp DPC. RNA extraction used unfractionated whole blood as the source of total RNA. This clonotype was seen only a few times. TCRdb re-called the RACE reads through MiXCR, storing one row per CDR3 protein. This table holds some 250,000 distinct CDR3 sequences, almost 8% found once. The trim removed 5 bases at V and 2 bases at J, leaving 5 bases unmatched. The CDR3 consists of 14 residues. Germline CDR1 reads SGHAT; CDR2 reads FQDESV (reference sequence).

The chain employs TRBV11-1 and TRBJ2-7; TRBD1 aligns across 8 bases. Sequenced here: whole blood, sampled in connection with sensitization to the hapten diphenylcyclopropenone (DPC). The receptor was isolated from a man aged 18 to 30 with alopecia areata. Some clones in this sample may be carry-over from other donors' samples. Here the CDR3 DNA reads TGTGCCAGCAGCGGTCGGACAGGGACCTACGAGCAGTACTTC. Translated, it gives CASSGRTGTYEQYF.